These 11 T cell receptor beta chains came from one sample sequenced in a study of cytomegalovirus exposure and HLA in healthy donors. The table came from immunoSEQ multiplex PCR; TCRdb's copy has only in-frame clones and leaves some out. Among more than 95,000 clones, approximately 89% were seen once, and the ten largest hold about 1.8%. The sequenced sample consisted of PBMCs. The source of these receptors is a man aged 18 to 30 in good health and CMV-seronegative.

V and J are TRBV6-1 and TRBJ1-5; no firm D call. Germline V lookup: CDR1 MNHNS, CDR2 SASEGT. V shed 5 bases and J shed 5 bases, with 13 bases lying between them. This CDR3 is built from 14 residues. The CDR3 here is CASSLPRGDQPQHF. The CDR3 nucleotides read TGTGCCAGCAGTCTCCCCCGCGGTGATCAGCCCCAGCATTTT.

The chain employs TRBV18 and TRBJ2-1; tentatively, D is TRBD2 (6 bases). Germline V gives CDR1 KGHSH, CDR2 LQKENI. Between the trimmed V and J ends, which lost 4 bases and 0 bases, there was a span of 10 bases. CDR3 length: 15 amino acids. The CDR3 DNA is TGTGCCAGCTCACGTGCGGGGACCTCCTACAATGAGCAGTTCTTC. Amino acids: CASSRAGTSYNEQFF.

The rearrangement links TRBV7-6 to TRBJ2-1; TRBD1 matches at 7 bases. Germline-derived CDR1 and CDR2 are SGHVS and FNYEAQ. V lost 5 bases and J lost 3; bases outside the gene matches: 7. This CDR3 spans 15 amino acids. CDR3 coding DNA: TGTGCCAGCAGCCTGCCGGGACAGAGCTACAATGAGCAGTTCTTC. This sequence encodes CASSLPGQSYNEQFF. The whole variable domain, remainder taken from reference TRBV7-6 and TRBJ2-1, is GAGVSQSPRYKVTKRGQDVALRCDPISGHVSLYWYRQALGQGPEFLTYFNYEAQQDKSGLPNDRFSAERPEGSISTLTIQRTEQRDSAMYRCASSLPGQSYNEQFFGPGTRLTVL.

J is TRBJ2-7 and V is TRBV28; the match to TRBD1 covers 9 bases. Germline assignment: CDR1 MDHEN and CDR2 SYDVKM. This CDR3 has 15 amino acids. J was trimmed by 12 bases and V by 5 bases; bases with no gene match: 17. The CDR3 DNA follows: TGTGCCAGCAGTGAAAACACGGACAGGGGCGTTTTGGGGTACTTC. Its translation: CASSENTDRGVLGYF. Complete variable domain (other parts from reference TRBV28 and TRBJ2-7): DVKVTQSSRYLVKRTGEKVFLECVQDMDHENMFWYRQDPGLGLRLIYFSYDVKMKEKGDIPEGYSVSREKKERFSLILESASTNQTSMYLCASSENTDRGVLGYFGPGTRLTVT.

The J gene is TRBJ2-1, the V gene TRBV7-9; 7 nucleotides line up with TRBD2. The germline V gene has CDR1 SEHNR and CDR2 FQNEAQ (reference sequence). After removal of 8 bases from V and 9 bases from J, the junction contained 4 bases not matched to a gene. The CDR3 spans 11 residues. The CDR3 loop reads CASGGGGEQFF. CDR3 nucleotides: TGTGCCAGCGGCGGGGGTGGTGAGCAGTTCTTC.

The rearrangement links TRBV11-3 to TRBJ2-1; 7 nucleotides match TRBD1. Germline V gives CDR1 SGHNT, CDR2 YENEEA. CDR3 length: 15 amino acids. V dropped 0 bases and J dropped 4; count of bases not matched to a gene: 3. For the CDR3, the DNA is TGTGCCAGCAGCTTAGAGGCACAGGGGTACAATGAGCAGTTCTTC. Residues: CASSLEAQGYNEQFF. Supplemented by reference TRBV11-3 and TRBJ2-1, the full variable domain reads EAGVVQSPRYKIIEKKQPVAFWCNPISGHNTLYWYLQNLGQGPELLIRYENEEAVDDSQLPKDRFSAERLKGVDSTLKIQPAELGDSAVYLCASSLEAQGYNEQFFGPGTRLTVL.

This clone was seen more than once but under ten times. V usage is TRBV6-1 and J usage is TRBJ2-1; 10 bases are a match to TRBD2. The CDR3 spans 16 residues. Germline V gene data show CDR1 as MNHNS and CDR2 as SASEGT. The ends lost 2 bases at V and 7 bases at J; junction bases unmatched: 8. The CDR3 here is CASSEPSLAGVNEQFF. For the CDR3, the DNA is TGTGCCAGCAGTGAACCATCCCTAGCGGGAGTAAATGAGCAGTTCTTC.

This clone was counted between two and nine times. The chain recombines TRBV7-9 with TRBJ2-7; 10 bases fit TRBD1. This CDR3 comprises 14 residues. Germline CDR1 is SEHNR and CDR2 is FQNEAQ (reference sequence). Germline trimming cut 5 bases from V and 4 bases from J; bases unmatched to any gene: 5. The CDR3 DNA reads as TGTGCCAGCAGCCCGAGGACAGGGGGTTACGAGCAGTACTTC. It translates to CASSPRTGGYEQYF.

The sample holds one count of this clone. The V gene is TRBV2, the J gene TRBJ2-3, with D hard to call. The CDR3 is made up of 13 amino acids. The V gene lost 8 bases and the J gene lost 5 bases, with 14 bases spanning the gap. Germline V gene lookup returns CDR1 SNHLY and CDR2 FYNNEI. CDR3 sequence reads: CASLRVFRDTQYF. For the CDR3, the DNA is TGTGCCAGCCTTCGGGTCTTCAGAGATACGCAGTATTTT.

The chain uses TRBV28 and TRBJ2-1; 9 bases fit TRBD2. The germline CDR1 and CDR2 sequences are MDHEN and SYDVKM. The trim removed 2 bases at V and 5 bases at J, leaving 4 bases unmatched. The CDR3 runs 15 residues. The CDR3 DNA reads TGTGCCAGCAGTTTAGTAGCGGGGGTGAACAATGAGCAGTTCTTC. Its protein product is CASSLVAGVNNEQFF.

The chain couples TRBV27 to TRBJ1-5, with D tentatively TRBD1 (6 bases). CDR3 length: 15 amino acids. Per germline, CDR1 MNHEY and CDR2 SMNVEV (reference sequence). V lost 10 bases and J lost 2, with 18 bases in between. CDR3 sequence reads: CATSKLQGGNQPQHF. The CDR3 DNA follows: TGTGCCACAAGCAAGTTACAGGGAGGCAATCAGCCCCAGCATTTT.